The following is a T cell receptor (beta chain) sequence with its context. In this CDR3 the conserved last residue, phenylalanine or tryptophan, is missing, so a read error is likely. The source of the sample is a study of tumor and adjacent non-tumor tissue in lung cancer. The template was RNA from unsorted bulk tissue. The normal lung tissue was taken more than 3 cm from the tumor edge. Three rounds of nested PCR, following a modified ARM-PCR protocol, produced the TCRbeta library. TCRdb recomputed calls from the multiplex PCR reads with MiXCR, one row per CDR3 protein. The table includes some 80,000 distinct CDR3 sequences, 65% to 85% detected once. This CDR3 has 16 residues. CDR1 is SGHNT and CDR2 is YENEEA in the germline V gene.

The chain is built from TRBV11-3 and TRBJ2-3, with D perhaps matching TRBD2 (5 bases). The source material was distant non-tumor lung tissue. This clonotype was obtained from a man in his 60s with non-small cell lung cancer. In nucleotides, the CDR3 is TGTGCCATCAGCTCCGGACTCTTAGGTGGCACAGATACGCAGTATATT. This translates into CAISSGLLGGTDTQYI.